The 5 T cell receptor beta chains below all came from one sample that was sequenced in a study of cytomegalovirus exposure and HLA in healthy donors. Amplification used 60 Vbeta primers and 13 Jbeta primers. The table came from immunoSEQ multiplex PCR; TCRdb's copy has only in-frame clones and leaves some out. Among 180,000 or so clones listed, under 85% were seen once. Sequencing was carried out using PBMCs. The receptor source for this set is a human donor in good health.

V and J are TRBV6-5 and TRBJ1-2; D is perhaps TRBD1 (6 bases). This CDR3 has 12 residues. Trimming shortened V by 5 bases and J by 9 bases, and 13 bases separated the two germline ends. Germline V CDR1 and CDR2: MNHEY, SVGAGI. CDR3 loop: CASSESQGSYTF. CDR3 in DNA: TGTGCCAGCAGTGAATCCCAGGGGAGCTACACCTTC.

This chain connects TRBV6-1 to TRBJ1-1; 8 nucleotides agree with TRBD1. Trimming took 6 bases from V and 2 from J; bases not matched to a gene: 5. Per the germline V gene, CDR1 is MNHNS and CDR2 is SASEGT. The CDR3 has 14 residues. In nucleotides, the CDR3 is TGTGCCAGCAGCTTTGGACAGGGAAACACTGAAGCTTTCTTT. It is translated as CASSFGQGNTEAFF.

V is TRBV10-3 and J is TRBJ2-1; 8 bases are a match to TRBD1. The CDR3 length is 15 residues. The V gene end was trimmed by 3 bases and the J gene end by 3 bases; junction bases not matched to a gene: 4. Germline lookup yields CDR1 ENHRY and CDR2 SYGVKD. The CDR3 sequence is CAISDQGANYNEQFF. The CDR3 nucleotides are TGTGCCATCAGTGATCAGGGGGCCAACTACAATGAGCAGTTCTTC.

The chain employs TRBV10-3 and TRBJ2-3, with 10 bases identical to TRBD2. Germline CDR1 ENHRY, CDR2 SYGVKD. This CDR3 has 16 amino acids. Trimming cost V 3 bases and J 1 base; bases outside gene matches: 4. In DNA, the CDR3 is TGTGCCATCAGTGACCCCGGGACTAGCGGCACAGATACGCAGTATTTT. Protein: CAISDPGTSGTDTQYF.

The V call is TRBV10-1, the J call TRBJ2-2, with 8 bases that match TRBD2. This CDR3 has 16 residues. From germline, CDR1 is WNHNN and CDR2 SYGVQD (reference sequence). V trimming: 2 bases; J trimming: 3 bases; junction bases outside the gene matches: 5. This chain's CDR3 is CASSEAGGGDTGELFF. The CDR3 DNA sequence: TGCGCCAGCAGTGAGGCGGGGGGCGGAGACACCGGGGAGCTGTTTTTT.